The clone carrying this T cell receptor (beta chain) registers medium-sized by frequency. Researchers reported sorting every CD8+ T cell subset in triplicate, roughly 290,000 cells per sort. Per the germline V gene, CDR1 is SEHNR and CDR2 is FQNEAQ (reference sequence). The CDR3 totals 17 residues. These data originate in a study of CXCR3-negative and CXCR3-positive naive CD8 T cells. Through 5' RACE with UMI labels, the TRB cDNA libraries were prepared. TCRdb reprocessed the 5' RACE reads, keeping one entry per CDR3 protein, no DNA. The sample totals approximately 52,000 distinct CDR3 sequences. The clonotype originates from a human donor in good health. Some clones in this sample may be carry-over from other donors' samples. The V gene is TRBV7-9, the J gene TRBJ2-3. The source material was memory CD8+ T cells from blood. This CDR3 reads CASSLGGLDRSTDTQYF.